Shown below are 29 T cell receptor beta chains from a single sample sequenced in a study of shared clonotypes between healthy human individuals. The protocol was immunoSEQ multiplex PCR, while the TCRdb copy is restricted to in-frame clones and leaves out a portion. The sample contains around 510,000 clones, 95% to 96% of which appear only once. The sequencing input was naive CD4+ T cells sorted from blood. Subset indicated: CD45RA+ positively selected. These receptors came from a woman between 25 and 40 years old in good health.

V is TRBV5-1 and J is TRBJ2-4, with D perhaps TRBD1 (6 bases). Germline CDR1 reads SGHRS; CDR2 reads YFSETQ. Between the trimmed V and J ends, which lost 1 base and 0 bases, there was a span of 14 bases. The CDR3 consists of 17 residues. The CDR3: CASSLRTDSLAKNIQYF. The CDR3 region has the DNA TGCGCCAGCAGCTTGAGGACGGACAGTTTAGCCAAAAACATTCAGTACTTC.

The chain carries TRBV15 and TRBJ2-5, with TRBD2 identical over 7 bases. The CDR3 sequence is 15 residues long. V dropped 0 bases and J dropped 1; count of bases not matched to a gene: 2. CDR1 is LNHNV, CDR2 YYDKDF, per germline (reference sequence). CDR3 residues: CATSRDTSAQETQYF. The DNA for the CDR3 is TGTGCCACCAGCAGAGATACTAGCGCCCAAGAGACCCAGTACTTC.

This chain joins TRBV20-1 and TRBJ2-7, with TRBD1 as a possible D gene (6 bases). This CDR3 spans 11 amino acids. Germline V gene sequence: CDR1 DFQATT, CDR2 SNEGSKA (reference sequence). V was shortened by 5 bases and J by 4 bases, with 9 bases between the two germline ends. The DNA of the CDR3 is TGCAGTGCTTTACAGGGTTACGAGCAGTACTTC. Its translation: CSALQGYEQYF.

V is TRBV4-2 and J is TRBJ1-3, with D hard to call. Germline CDR1 and CDR2: LGHNA and YNFKEQ. The length of the CDR3 is 13 residues. Trimming removed 0 bases at V and 8 bases at J, with 8 bases between. CDR3 in amino acids: CASSQDGTDTIYF. CDR3 in DNA: TGTGCCAGCAGCCAAGATGGAACGGACACCATATATTTT.

The chain is built from TRBV4-1 and TRBJ2-5; D ambiguous. The V and J ends lost 3 bases and 5 bases respectively, with 10 bases between them. This CDR3 has 13 residues. Germline V CDR1 and CDR2: MGHRA, YSYEKL. Here the CDR3 reads CASSQVSRETQYF. The CDR3 DNA follows: TGCGCCAGCAGCCAGGTCAGTCGGGAGACCCAGTACTTC.

The rearrangement joins TRBV9 to TRBJ1-4; D gene ambiguous. Trimming took off 0 bases at V and 7 bases at J, with 13 bases between the two ends. CDR3 length: 15 residues. Germline V CDR1 and CDR2: SGDLS, YYNGEE. The CDR3 region is CASSVATRHGEKLFF. The CDR3 nucleotides are TGTGCCAGCAGCGTAGCTACGAGACATGGTGAAAAACTGTTTTTT.

The V gene is TRBV5-8, the J gene TRBJ1-3; the match to TRBD1 covers 8 bases. Germline trimming cut 3 bases from V and 2 bases from J; bases unmatched to any gene: 1. Germline values: CDR1 SGHTS, CDR2 YDEGEE. This CDR3 spans 14 amino acids. The CDR3 sequence: CASSSGQAGNTIYF. Written as DNA, the CDR3 is TGTGCCAGCAGCTCGGGACAGGCTGGAAACACCATATATTTT.

Comment on this clone: Other DNA sequences in this specimen translate into the identical CDR3. This CDR3 reads CASSSVYEQYF. Written as DNA, the CDR3 is TGTGCCAGCAGCTCAGTCTACGAGCAGTACTTC. This chain connects TRBV11-2 to TRBJ2-7; D is uncertain. The germline V gene has CDR1 SGHAT and CDR2 FQNNGV. CDR3 length equals 11 residues. V shed 4 bases and J shed 3 bases, with 4 bases lying between them.

This chain joins TRBV27 and TRBJ2-7, with D possibly TRBD1 on 6 matching bases. CDR1 is MNHEY and CDR2 is SMNVEV in the germline V gene (reference sequence). The CDR3 totals 15 residues. Between the trimmed V and J ends, which lost 5 bases and 3 bases, there was a span of 17 bases. In DNA, the CDR3 is TGTGCCAGCAGTGATCGACAGGCACCGAACTACGAGCAGTACTTC. Protein sequence: CASSDRQAPNYEQYF.

The chain is built from TRBV28 and TRBJ2-7; a possible D gene is TRBD1 (6 bases). With 6 bases removed from V and 3 bases from J, the gap between germline ends came to 15 bases. The CDR3 contains 14 residues. The germline CDR1 and CDR2 sequences are MDHEN and SYDVKM. The CDR3: CASRSTDRFYEQYF. The CDR3 region has the DNA TGTGCCAGCAGATCGACCGACAGGTTCTACGAGCAGTACTTC. Using reference TRBV28 and TRBJ2-7 for the parts outside the CDR3, the full variable domain is DVKVTQSSRYLVKRTGEKVFLECVQDMDHENMFWYRQDPGLGLRLIYFSYDVKMKEKGDIPEGYSVSREKKERFSLILESASTNQTSMYLCASRSTDRFYEQYFGPGTRLTVT.

The chain carries TRBV27 and TRBJ2-7, with D perhaps matching TRBD1 (5 bases). V dropped 5 bases and J dropped 2 bases, with 13 bases sitting between them. Germline CDR1 is MNHEY and CDR2 is SMNVEV (reference sequence). There are 14 residues in the CDR3. This CDR3 is CASSPYPGPYEQYF. As DNA, the CDR3 is TGTGCCAGCAGTCCCTACCCAGGGCCCTACGAGCAGTACTTC.

The CDR3 region has the DNA TGTGCCAGCAGCGTAGGGGCCAACTACGAGCAGTACTTC. It translates to CASSVGANYEQYF. J is TRBJ2-7 and V is TRBV9; D gene ambiguous. V lost 0 bases, J lost 3 bases, and 7 bases lay in between. The CDR3 contains 13 residues. From germline, CDR1 is SGDLS and CDR2 YYNGEE. The whole variable domain, filled in from reference TRBV9 and TRBJ2-7, reads DSGVTQTPKHLITATGQRVTLRCSPRSGDLSVYWYQQSLDQGLQFLIQYYNGEERAKGNILERFSAQQFPDLHSELNLSSLELGDSALYFCASSVGANYEQYFGPGTRLTVT.

V gene TRBV2 combines with J gene TRBJ2-4; no clear D. Germline V gene data show CDR1 as SNHLY and CDR2 as FYNNEI. The CDR3 has 17 residues. Trimming took 4 bases from V and 0 from J, leaving 16 bases between them. DNA for the CDR3: TGTGCCAGCAGTGTAGAACAAGGAGAACTAGCCAAAAACATTCAGTACTTC. Translated: CASSVEQGELAKNIQYF.

The V and J genes are TRBV9 and TRBJ2-1; 7 bases are a match to TRBD1. Per germline, CDR1 SGDLS and CDR2 YYNGEE. CDR3 length: 16 residues. V trimming: 4 bases; J trimming: 0 bases; junction bases outside the gene matches: 7. The CDR3 DNA is TGTGCCAGCAGCTTCTCCGGGACAGCCTCCTACAATGAGCAGTTCTTC. This encodes CASSFSGTASYNEQFF.

The chain combines TRBV5-1 with TRBJ2-5; D may be TRBD1 or TRBD2 (6 bases each). This CDR3 comprises 17 residues. Germline CDR1 and CDR2: SGHRS and YFSETQ. The V end lost 0 bases, the J end lost 8 bases, and 23 bases lay between the germline ends. Here the CDR3 reads CASSLASRGGSARTQYF. CDR3 bases: TGCGCCAGCAGCTTGGCCTCCAGGGGAGGTTCAGCGAGAACCCAGTACTTC. Full variable domain (rest looked up from reference TRBV5-1 and TRBJ2-5): KAGVTQTPRYLIKTRGQQVTLSCSPISGHRSVSWYQQTPGQGLQFLFEYFSETQRNKGNFPGRFSGRQFSNSRSEMNVSTLELGDSALYLCASSLASRGGSARTQYFGPGTRLLVL.

The chain carries TRBV19 and TRBJ1-5; D is ambiguous. Looked up from germline, CDR1 is LNHDA and CDR2 is SQIVND (reference sequence). The V gene lost 2 bases and the J gene lost 5 bases, with 7 bases spanning the gap. This CDR3 has 13 residues. The CDR3 DNA sequence: TGTGCCAGTAGTATATTTAGTTATCAGCCCCAGCATTTT. It yields the protein CASSIFSYQPQHF.

This rearrangement joins TRBV23-1 to TRBJ1-4; a possible D gene is TRBD1 (5 bases). TRBV23-1 is an ORF, with its function uncertain. This CDR3 comprises 17 residues. V lost 2 bases and J lost 0, with 13 bases in between. CDR3 in DNA: TGCGCCAGCAGTCAACTCGGGTGGGGCACAACTAATGAAAAACTGTTTTTT. Amino acid sequence: CASSQLGWGTTNEKLFF.

The CDR3: CASRSRDYDLDTQYF. In DNA, the CDR3 is TGTGCCAGCAGATCCCGGGACTACGACTTAGATACGCAGTATTTT. This chain uses TRBV27 with TRBJ2-3, with 7 bases fitting TRBD2. Looked up from germline, CDR1 is MNHEY and CDR2 is SMNVEV (reference sequence). The V segment lost 6 bases and the J segment 5 bases; nucleotides outside the gene matches: 11. The CDR3 totals 15 residues.

The V call is TRBV28, the J call TRBJ1-1; 10 bases agree with TRBD1. Trimming at V came to 6 bases and at J to 5 bases, leaving 9 bases not matched to a gene. The CDR3 runs to 15 residues. Germline V gives CDR1 MDHEN, CDR2 SYDVKM. The CDR3 is CASSPGQGPLTEAFF. DNA of the CDR3: TGTGCCAGCAGCCCGGGACAGGGGCCCTTAACTGAAGCTTTCTTT.

The chain links TRBV29-1 to TRBJ2-3; the match to TRBD1 covers 7 bases. Per the germline V gene, CDR1 is SQVTM and CDR2 is ANQGSEA. V shed 5 bases and J 4 bases; nucleotides not matched to a gene: 9. This CDR3 comprises 14 residues. Here the CDR3 reads CSVQTGLVADTQYF. CDR3 DNA sequence: TGCAGCGTTCAGACAGGGCTAGTAGCAGATACGCAGTATTTT.

The chain couples TRBV6-1 to TRBJ1-1, with D perhaps matching TRBD1 (5 bases). V dropped 11 bases and J dropped 5 bases, with 12 bases sitting between them. This CDR3 region has 11 residues. Germline V gene lookup returns CDR1 MNHNS and CDR2 SASEGT. The DNA of the CDR3 is TGTGCCGTCCATCGGGGGACTGAAGCTTTCTTT. As protein: CAVHRGTEAFF.

This clone was observed a few times. The chain couples TRBV18 to TRBJ2-7, with 7 bases fitting TRBD1. CDR3 length equals 14 residues. Germline assignment: CDR1 KGHSH and CDR2 LQKENI. J gave up 5 bases and V 1 base, and 5 bases lay outside the gene matches. CDR3: CASSPRDRAHEQYF. The CDR3 DNA reads as TGTGCCAGCTCACCACGCGACAGGGCCCACGAGCAGTACTTC. Filled out from reference TRBV18 and TRBJ2-7, the complete variable domain reads NAGVMQNPRHLVRRRGQEARLRCSPMKGHSHVYWYRQLPEEGLKFMVYLQKENIIDESGMPKERFSAEFPKEGPSILRIQQVVRGDSAAYFCASSPRDRAHEQYFGPGTRLTVT.

V and J are TRBV5-1 and TRBJ2-3, with 12 bases fitting TRBD2. The CDR3 consists of 16 residues. The J segment lost 6 bases and the V segment lost 4 bases, leaving 9 bases of the junction unmatched. The germline gives CDR1 SGHRS, CDR2 YFSETQ. DNA of the CDR3: TGCGCCAGCAGCCCGGTCCTAGCGGGAGGGCCGGATACGCAGTATTTT. Protein: CASSPVLAGGPDTQYF.

The chain carries TRBV7-9 and TRBJ2-5; D possibly corresponds to TRBD2 (5 bases). In germline, CDR1 is SEHNR, CDR2 FQNEAQ (reference sequence). CDR3 size: 13 residues. Trimming took off 7 bases at V and 4 bases at J, with 13 bases between the two ends. The CDR3 is CASIEGSGETQYF. CDR3 sequence (DNA): TGTGCCAGCATCGAAGGGAGTGGAGAGACCCAGTACTTC.

This clone showed up just once. This chain links TRBV5-6 with TRBJ2-1; D tentatively fits TRBD1 or TRBD2 (5 bases each). Germline CDR1 is SGHDT and CDR2 is YYEEEE. The V gene lost 0 bases and the J gene lost 6 bases, with 13 bases spanning the gap. The CDR3 spans 15 residues. The DNA of the CDR3 is TGTGCCAGCAGCTTGGTCGGGGTGAGGGGCAATGAGCAGTTCTTC. It specifies CASSLVGVRGNEQFF. Filled out from reference TRBV5-6 and TRBJ2-1, the complete variable domain reads DAGVTQSPTHLIKTRGQQVTLRCSPKSGHDTVSWYQQALGQGPQFIFQYYEEEERQRGNFPDRFSGHQFPNYSSELNVNALLLGDSALYLCASSLVGVRGNEQFFGPGTRLTVL.

The gene calls are TRBV28 and TRBJ1-5; D gene uncertain. CDR1 is MDHEN, CDR2 SYDVKM, per germline. Trimming took 10 bases from V and 7 from J, leaving 14 bases between them. The CDR3 spans 12 residues. This chain's CDR3 is CATNSQGQPQHF. The CDR3 coding sequence is TGTGCCACCAACAGTCAAGGGCAGCCCCAGCATTTT.

V gene TRBV28 combines with J gene TRBJ2-6; D is ambiguous. Trimming removed 5 bases from V and 0 bases from J, with 5 bases in between. This CDR3 comprises 14 residues. Per germline, CDR1 MDHEN and CDR2 SYDVKM. The CDR3 loop is CASSRASGANVLTF. The CDR3, as DNA: TGTGCCAGCAGTCGGGCCTCTGGGGCCAACGTCCTGACTTTC.

CDR3 loop: CATRGTGTGNNEQFF. In DNA, the CDR3 is TGCGCCACCCGGGGAACCGGGACAGGCAACAATGAGCAGTTCTTC. J is TRBJ2-1 and V is TRBV10-1; 8 bases align to TRBD1. The CDR3 consists of 15 residues. With 10 bases clipped from V and 5 bases from J, the junction kept 13 bases outside the gene matches. Germline values: CDR1 WNHNN, CDR2 SYGVQD (reference sequence).

This clone was recorded a few times. The chain couples TRBV4-1 to TRBJ1-5; D uncertain. Germline lookup yields CDR1 MGHRA and CDR2 YSYEKL. The CDR3 length is 13 residues. With 1 base removed from V and 5 bases from J, the gap between germline ends came to 6 bases. CDR3: CASSQVNDQPQHF. CDR3 DNA: TGCGCCAGCAGCCAAGTCAACGATCAGCCCCAGCATTTT.